What follows are 24 T cell receptor beta chains derived from one specimen sequenced in a study of T cell repertoires in cytomegalovirus infection (dated by TCRdb to the late 2010s). TCRdb lists the instrument as Illumina HiSeq 1500. TCRdb reprocessed the public reads (quality trimming at Q25 with fastp, clone calling with MiXCR) and kept in-frame beta chains. Rows with a matching CDR3 protein are joined into one entry that keeps the most common DNA and genes. Counted in this sample were hundreds of thousands of distinct CDR3 sequences; roughly a quarter of them appeared once. Roughly 8% of the sample is in the top ten clones. The specimen was CD8+ T cells from PBMCs. The receptors were gathered from a human donor in good health (CMV status not recorded). Some clones in this sample may be carry-over from other donors' samples.

Regarding this clonotype: Just one base apart from a much larger clone, this may be a read error. V and J are TRBV28 and TRBJ1-3; weak D call: TRBD1 (6 bases). Germline CDR1 MDHEN, CDR2 SYDVKM. There are 16 residues in the CDR3. The CDR3 DNA reads TGTGCCAACAGTGAACGAGGACAGTTCTCTGGAAACACCATATATTTT. Protein product: CANSERGQFSGNTIYF.

This clonotype appeared many times. The chain uses TRBV7-6 and TRBJ1-2; no firm D call. The CDR3 spans 14 residues. Germline CDR1 and CDR2: SGHVS and FNYEAQ. V lost 1 base, J lost 3 bases, and 9 bases lay in between. In nucleotides, the CDR3 is TGTGCCAGCAGCTTAGGGCAGGCCTACTATGGCTACACCTTC. Protein product: CASSLGQAYYGYTF.

The chain carries TRBV7-9 and TRBJ2-1; no reliable D call. CDR3 size: 15 residues. The germline gives CDR1 SEHNR, CDR2 FQNEAQ (reference sequence). Trimming cost V 2 bases and J 4 bases, with 12 bases left between them. CDR3 region: CASSLLSMKYNEQFF. As DNA, the CDR3 is TGTGCCAGCAGCTTACTATCGATGAAATACAATGAGCAGTTCTTC. Supplemented by reference TRBV7-9 and TRBJ2-1, the full variable domain reads DTGVSQNPRHKITKRGQNVTFRCDPISEHNRLYWYRQTLGQGPEFLTYFQNEAQLEKSRLLSDRFSAERPKGSFSTLEIQRTEQGDSAMYLCASSLLSMKYNEQFFGPGTRLTVL.

In this sample, this clonotype turned up many times. This chain connects TRBV12-3 or TRBV12-4 to TRBJ1-2; D call uncertain. The CDR3 spans 13 residues. V gave up 3 bases and J gave up 4 bases, with 9 bases separating them. The CDR3 spells CASSLTDSYGYTF. CDR3 coding DNA: TGTGCCAGCAGTTTGACGGACTCCTATGGCTACACCTTC.

A remark on this clonotype: This may come from a read error, since a much larger clone is one base off. The chain is built from TRBV14 and TRBJ2-2; TRBD1 matches at 7 bases. Germline V gene lookup returns CDR1 SGHDN and CDR2 FVKESK. This CDR3 contains 13 residues. CDR3 residues: CVSGQVNTGELFF. CDR3 sequence (DNA): TGTGTCAGCGGACAGGTGAACACCGGGGAGCTGTTTTTT.

The sample holds a few counts of this clonotype. V usage is TRBV27 and J usage is TRBJ1-1; maybe TRBD1 (5 bases). V lost 0 bases and J lost 1, with 12 bases in between. The CDR3 contains 16 residues. Germline V gives CDR1 MNHEY, CDR2 SMNVEV (reference sequence). The CDR3 loop reads CASSLSTTDRNTEAFF. In DNA, the CDR3 is TGTGCCAGCAGTTTATCGACAACCGACAGGAACACTGAAGCTTTCTTT.

This chain joins TRBV20-1 and TRBJ2-7; D is undetermined. The length of the CDR3 is 12 residues. Per germline, CDR1 DFQATT and CDR2 SNEGSKA (reference sequence). Trimming shortened V by 1 base and J by 2 bases, and 6 bases separated the two germline ends. The CDR3 DNA reads as TGCAGTGCTAGAGGGGGAACCTACGAGCAGTACTTC. Amino acids: CSARGGTYEQYF.

This clonotype was seen only once. This may arise from a read error, as a much more abundant clone is one base away. This chain joins TRBV7-2 and TRBJ2-1; 12 positions match TRBD2. CDR3 length: 16 amino acids. The V gene's germline CDR1 is SGHTA and CDR2 FQGNSA. The CDR3 here is CVSSPRLAGVPDEQFF. CDR3 coding DNA: TGTGTCAGCAGCCCCAGACTAGCGGGGGTTCCCGATGAGCAGTTCTTC. Complete variable domain (other parts from reference TRBV7-2 and TRBJ2-1): GAGVSQSPSNKVTEKGKDVELRCDPISGHTALYWYRQSLGQGLEFLIYFQGNSAPDKSGLPSDRFSAERTGGSVSTLTIQRTQQEDSAVYLCVSSPRLAGVPDEQFFGPGTRLTVL.

This rearrangement joins TRBV19 to TRBJ2-7; D is uncertain. Germline V gene lookup returns CDR1 LNHDA and CDR2 SQIVND (reference sequence). V lost 3 bases to trimming and J lost 2 bases, with 11 bases between them. CDR3 length equals 14 residues. This CDR3 is CASSITGFTYEQYF. CDR3 coding DNA: TGTGCCAGTAGTATTACCGGCTTCACCTACGAGCAGTACTTC.

The chain carries TRBV29-1 and TRBJ2-5; 11 bases map to TRBD2. Germline V CDR1 and CDR2: SQVTM, ANQGSEA. There are 16 residues in the CDR3. The ends lost 6 bases at V and 1 base at J; junction bases unmatched: 10. This chain's CDR3 is CSVQRLAGSPQETQYF. The CDR3 nucleotides are TGCAGCGTCCAGAGACTAGCGGGGTCCCCCCAAGAGACCCAGTACTTC.

The chain's CDR3 is CASSLSDIRRETQYF. Written as DNA, the CDR3 is TGTGCCAGCAGTTTATCGGACATCCGTAGGGAGACCCAGTACTTC. The J gene is TRBJ2-5, the V gene TRBV28; D possibly corresponds to TRBD1 (5 bases). The V gene lost 1 base and the J gene lost 5 bases, with 14 bases spanning the gap. Per germline, CDR1 MDHEN and CDR2 SYDVKM. The CDR3 has 15 amino acids. Using reference TRBV28 and TRBJ2-5 for the parts outside the CDR3, the full variable domain is DVKVTQSSRYLVKRTGEKVFLECVQDMDHENMFWYRQDPGLGLRLIYFSYDVKMKEKGDIPEGYSVSREKKERFSLILESASTNQTSMYLCASSLSDIRRETQYFGPGTRLLVL.

This clonotype was picked up a small number of times. J is TRBJ2-7 and V is TRBV14, with D perhaps TRBD1 (5 bases). V was shortened by 0 bases and J by 4 bases, with 13 bases between the two germline ends. The germline V gene has CDR1 SGHDN and CDR2 FVKESK. The CDR3 has 15 amino acids. CDR3 in amino acids: CASSQDRAWGYEQYF. In nucleotides, the CDR3 is TGTGCCAGCAGCCAAGACAGGGCGTGGGGTTACGAGCAGTACTTC.

The chain recombines TRBV29-1 with TRBJ1-4; a possible D gene is TRBD1 (5 bases). The germline CDR1 and CDR2 sequences are SQVTM and ANQGSEA. The CDR3 sequence is 15 residues long. V was trimmed by 5 bases and J by 2 bases, leaving 15 bases between them. CDR3 in amino acids: CSVSRTGATNEKLFF. The DNA of the CDR3 is TGCAGCGTTTCCAGGACCGGGGCGACTAATGAAAAACTGTTTTTT.

The rearrangement joins TRBV7-9 to TRBJ2-7, with 7 bases matching TRBD1. The CDR3 totals 15 residues. CDR1 is SEHNR, CDR2 FQNEAQ, per germline (reference sequence). V lost 4 bases and J lost 3; bases outside the gene matches: 9. The CDR3 here is CASSSPRDSLYEQYF. The CDR3 DNA reads TGTGCCAGCAGCTCACCCCGGGACAGCCTCTACGAGCAGTACTTC.

V usage is TRBV12-3 or TRBV12-4 and J usage is TRBJ2-7, with D perhaps being TRBD1 or TRBD2 (6 bases each). The length of the CDR3 is 12 residues. Trimming took 6 bases from V and 5 from J, leaving 11 bases between them. The CDR3 coding sequence is TGTGCCAGCAGCCGGGGGCGCGACGAGCAGTACTTC. This encodes CASSRGRDEQYF.

This clonotype has more than one count but fewer than ten. The CDR3 sequence is CASSQGAEAHQETQYF. The CDR3 DNA sequence: TGTGCCAGCAGCCAAGGAGCTGAGGCTCACCAAGAGACCCAGTACTTC. The chain is built from TRBV3-1 and TRBJ2-5; D not certain. Looked up from germline, CDR1 is LGHDT and CDR2 is YNNKEL (reference sequence). Trimming left V 1 base short and J 0 bases short, with 12 bases between. This CDR3 is built from 16 residues.

This clonotype was detected many times. V and J are TRBV2 and TRBJ2-1, with D possibly called TRBD1 or TRBD2 (5 bases each). The CDR3 length is 17 residues. Germline V CDR1 and CDR2: SNHLY, FYNNEI. V was pared by 5 bases and J by 4 bases, with 21 bases between. CDR3: CASSWIQPGPSYNEQFF. The CDR3 DNA is TGTGCCAGCAGTTGGATTCAACCGGGACCGTCTTACAATGAGCAGTTCTTC.

In its sample, this clonotype was seen once. CDR3 DNA: TGTGCCATCATGGGAAGCGGGGGGGCCTACAATGAGCAGTTCTTC. Its protein product is CAIMGSGGAYNEQFF. The gene calls are TRBV10-3 and TRBJ2-1; TRBD2 matches 10 bases. Germline V gene sequence: CDR1 ENHRY, CDR2 SYGVKD. Trimming took 7 bases from V and 2 from J; bases not matched to a gene: 5. This CDR3 contains 15 residues.

The chain recombines TRBV18 with TRBJ2-7; TRBD2 matches 9 bases. CDR1 is KGHSH and CDR2 is LQKENI in the germline V gene. Losses at the gene ends were 1 base for V and 4 bases for J; bases not matched to a gene: 5. The CDR3 has 15 residues. This chain's CDR3 is CASSPRDSGGYEQYF. The CDR3 nucleotides are TGTGCCAGCTCACCACGGGATAGCGGGGGATACGAGCAGTACTTC.

This clonotype showed up many times. The rearrangement uses TRBV7-6 and TRBJ2-2; TRBD1 aligns across 7 bases. V shed 4 bases, J shed 3 bases, and the junction held 17 bases outside the gene matches. The CDR3 extends over 19 amino acids. CDR1 and CDR2 (germline): SGHVS, FNYEAQ. The CDR3 loop is CASSSSPQGWNSYTGELFF. The CDR3 bases are TGTGCCAGCAGCTCGAGCCCACAGGGGTGGAATTCTTACACCGGGGAGCTGTTTTTT.

The sample holds a few counts of this clonotype. The V gene is TRBV28, the J gene TRBJ2-3; TRBD2 matches 8 bases. CDR3 length: 17 amino acids. Germline-derived CDR1 and CDR2 are MDHEN and SYDVKM. V shed 5 bases, J shed 3 bases, and the junction held 13 bases outside the gene matches. CDR3 residues: CASSPLSGGAATDTQYF. CDR3 coding DNA: TGTGCCAGCAGTCCTCTCTCGGGGGGGGCCGCAACAGATACGCAGTATTTT.

This clonotype has only a few counts. The CDR3 DNA sequence: TGTGCCAGCATGGGACAGGGAGTCTACAATGAGCAGTTCTTC. Protein: CASMGQGVYNEQFF. The genes are TRBV5-5 and TRBJ2-1; TRBD1 matches at 9 bases. The CDR3 is 14 amino acids. Germline V gene sequence: CDR1 SGHKS, CDR2 YYEKEE (reference sequence). The J segment lost 3 bases and the V segment lost 6 bases, leaving 4 bases of the junction unmatched.

Remarks on this clonotype: The germline gene is not matched at one end of the junction; a read error may be the cause. The chain has TRBV7-6 and TRBJ2-5; maybe TRBD1 (5 bases). CDR3 length: 14 amino acids. Germline CDR1 reads SGHVS; CDR2 reads FNYEAQ. DNA of the CDR3: TGTGTCAGCAGCCCCTATGCAGGGTCGGAGACCCAGTACTTC. Protein sequence: CVSSPYAGSETQYF. Full variable domain (rest looked up from reference TRBV7-6 and TRBJ2-5): GAGVSQSPRYKVTKRGQDVALRCDPISGHVSLYWYRQALGQGPEFLTYFNYEAQQDKSGLPNDRFSAERPEGSISTLTIQRTEQRDSAMYRCVSSPYAGSETQYFGPGTRLLVL.

The V call is TRBV20-1, the J call TRBJ1-2, with D tentatively TRBD1 (5 bases). The CDR3 is made up of 14 amino acids. V dropped 1 base and J dropped 0 bases, with 9 bases sitting between them. CDR1 is DFQATT, CDR2 SNEGSKA, per germline (reference sequence). This chain's CDR3 is CSARAGGPNYGYTF. DNA for the CDR3: TGCAGTGCTAGAGCCGGGGGACCTAACTATGGCTACACCTTC.